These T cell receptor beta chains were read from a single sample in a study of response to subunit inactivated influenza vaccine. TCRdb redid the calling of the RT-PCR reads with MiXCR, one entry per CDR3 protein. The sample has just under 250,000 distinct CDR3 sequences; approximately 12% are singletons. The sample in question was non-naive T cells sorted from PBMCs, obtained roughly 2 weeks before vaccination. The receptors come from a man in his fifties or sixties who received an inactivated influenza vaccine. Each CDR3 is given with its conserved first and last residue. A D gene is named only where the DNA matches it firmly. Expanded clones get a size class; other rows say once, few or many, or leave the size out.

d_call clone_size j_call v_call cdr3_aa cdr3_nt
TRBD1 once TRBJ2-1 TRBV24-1 CATSDCGQGNCDEQFF TGTGCCACCAGTGATTGCGGACAGGGGAATTGCGATGAGCAGTTCTTC
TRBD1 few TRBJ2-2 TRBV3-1 CATLQGQGNGELFF TGTGCCACCCTCCAGGGACAGGGGAACGGGGAGCTGTTTTTT
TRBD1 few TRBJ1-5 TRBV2 CASSLGTVSNQPQHF TGTGCCAGCAGTTTAGGGACAGTAAGCAATCAGCCCCAGCATTTT
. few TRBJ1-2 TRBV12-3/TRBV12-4 CASSPYRASNYGYTF TGTGCCAGCAGTCCATACAGGGCGTCCAACTATGGCTACACCTTC
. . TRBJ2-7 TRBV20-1 CSAPEPGIYEQYF TGCAGTGCCCCAGAGCCGGGGATCTATGAGCAGTACTTC
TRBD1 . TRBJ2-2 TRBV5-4 CASSPGTGINTGELFF TGTGCCAGCAGCCCTGGGACAGGGATAAACACCGGGGAGCTGTTTTTT
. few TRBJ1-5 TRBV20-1 CSALGHSNQPQHF TGCAGTGCTCTGGGACATAGCAATCAGCCCCAGCATTTT
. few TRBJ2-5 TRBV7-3 CASSLTGWETQYF TGTGCCAGCAGCTTAACAGGGTGGGAGACCCAGTACTTC
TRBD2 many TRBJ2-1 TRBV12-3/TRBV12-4 CASSHPGTSGSWLLYNEQFF TGTGCCAGCAGCCACCCAGGGACTAGCGGGAGTTGGCTCCTCTACAATGAGCAGTTCTTC
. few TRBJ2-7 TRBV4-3 CASSPGTFSYEQYF TGCGCCAGCAGCCCCGGGACATTCTCCTACGAGCAGTACTTC
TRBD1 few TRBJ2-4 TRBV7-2 CASSRDRGTKNIQYF TGTGCCAGCAGCCGGGACAGGGGTACCAAAAACATTCAGTACTTC
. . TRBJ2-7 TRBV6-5 CASSYLQGSPYEQYF TGTGCCAGCAGTTACTTACAGGGCTCCCCCTACGAGCAGTACTTC
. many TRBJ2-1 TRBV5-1 CASSSVDGARHNEQFF TGCGCCAGCAGCTCGGTCGACGGGGCAAGGCACAATGAGCAGTTCTTC
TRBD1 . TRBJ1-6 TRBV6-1 CASSSPNRGPEGSLHF TGTGCCAGCAGCTCACCTAACAGGGGGCCAGAGGGATCCCTCCACTTT
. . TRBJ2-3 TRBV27 CASSLYGPSTDTQYF TGTGCCAGCAGTTTATATGGACCTAGCACAGATACGCAGTATTTT
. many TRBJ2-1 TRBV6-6 CATGDRSSYNEQFF TGTGCCACGGGGGACCGGAGCTCCTACAATGAGCAGTTCTTC
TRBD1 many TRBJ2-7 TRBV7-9 CASSRGQDYEQYF TGTGCCAGCAGCAGAGGACAGGACTACGAGCAGTACTTC
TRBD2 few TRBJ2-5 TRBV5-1 CASSPQPGGGETQYF TGCGCCAGCAGCCCGCAGCCGGGGGGAGGAGAGACCCAGTACTTC
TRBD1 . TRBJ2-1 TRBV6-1 CASSPDRVGNEQFF TGTGCCAGCAGCCCCGACAGGGTGGGGAATGAGCAGTTCTTC
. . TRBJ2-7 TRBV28 CASSFQGRRGEQYF TGTGCCAGCAGTTTTCAGGGCCGGCGGGGCGAGCAGTACTTC
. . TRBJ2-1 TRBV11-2 CASSPLTSSGYNEQFF TGTGCCAGCAGCCCCCTAACCTCGAGCGGCTACAATGAGCAGTTCTTC
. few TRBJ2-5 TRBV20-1 CSASGLGSQETQYF TGCAGTGCTAGTGGGTTGGGGAGCCAAGAGACCCAGTACTTC
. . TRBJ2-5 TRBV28 CASSATGARETQYF TGTGCCAGCAGCGCGACTGGGGCGCGGGAGACCCAGTACTTC
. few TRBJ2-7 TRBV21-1 CASTLAGGNSYEQYF TGTGCCAGCACCCTAGCGGGGGGTAACTCCTACGAGCAGTACTTC
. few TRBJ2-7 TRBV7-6 CASSLGQGGPEQYF TGTGCCAGCAGCTTAGGTCAGGGTGGTCCCGAGCAGTACTTC